This TCR beta chain was recovered during a study of shared clonotypes between healthy human individuals. Whole-study results and caveats: A generally larger estimated richness was seen in naive subsets than in memory subsets.

To note about this clone: Its specificity is unknown.

Assay used: immunoSEQ multiplex PCR; TCRdb lists only in-frame clones, some missing. The sample has 950,000 to 1,100,000 clones, around four fifths seen once; the top ten hold roughly 1.4%. The CDR3 contains 14 residues. Germline V gene data show CDR1 as WNHNN and CDR2 as SYGVQD (reference sequence). V was cut by 0 bases and J by 3 bases, with 8 bases left in between. Naive CD4+ cells were CD45RA-selected; the remaining cells were memory. Input material: memory CD4+ T cells sorted from blood. Documented subset: CD45RA-negative fraction. The chain combines TRBV10-1 with TRBJ2-5, with TRBD2 as a possible D gene (6 bases). This TCR was sampled from a man between 18 and 35 years old in good health. CDR3 DNA: TGCGCCAGCAGTGAGTCTGGGGGGAAAGAGACCCAGTACTTC. The encoded protein is CASSESGGKETQYF.